This T cell receptor (beta chain) was observed in a study of STAT5B mutations in CD4+ large granular lymphocyte leukemia. Original processing notes: A productive frequency of 2.59 x 10-5 was the lowest detectable. The table came from immunoSEQ multiplex PCR; TCRdb's copy has only in-frame clones and leaves some out. V and J calls plus clone size are reproduced from that table; the DNA served to infer D and trimming. This sample has tens of thousands of clones, with less than 75% found just once. The sequencing sample was made of CD4+ T cells from blood buffy coats. This TCR derives from a human donor in good health.

CDR3 in DNA: TGTGCCAGCTCAGTGGGGAGCACAGATACGCAGTATTTT. This sequence encodes CASSVGSTDTQYF. This chain joins TRBV18 and TRBJ2-3, with D hard to call. The CDR3 loop spans 13 amino acids. Trimming took off 5 bases at V and 0 bases at J, with 6 bases between the two ends. The germline CDR1 and CDR2 sequences are KGHSH and LQKENI.